What follows are 11 T cell receptor beta chains derived from one specimen sequenced in a study of blood T cells in healthy people across ages. A second PCR of roughly 7 to 11 cycles used a sample-barcoded 5' primer and a J-beta primer mix. One entry per CDR3 protein, called by TCRdb with MiXCR from the 5' RACE reads. The sample lists about 1.8 million distinct CDR3 sequences, about 49% occurring once. The sequencing sample was made of blood. These TCRs come from a woman between 35 and 50 years old in good health.

A few counts support this clonotype. This may be a read error: a much more frequent sequence differs by one nucleotide. This chain uses TRBV20-1 with TRBJ2-1; D perhaps matches TRBD2 (7 bases). The J call is in doubt because the DNA end fits TRBJ2-7 better. The CDR3 contains 15 residues. Germline CDR1 is DFQATT and CDR2 is SNEGSKA (reference sequence). The CDR3 is CSAPSIGGDHNEQYF. CDR3 nucleotides: TGCAGTGCCCCCTCTATAGGGGGGGACCACAATGAGCAGTACTTC.

The chain uses TRBV2 and TRBJ2-5, with 7 bases aligning to TRBD2. Losses at the gene ends were 4 bases for V and 7 bases for J; bases not matched to a gene: 9. The CDR3 extends over 14 amino acids. Germline V gene data show CDR1 as SNHLY and CDR2 as FYNNEI. The CDR3 DNA sequence: TGTGCCAGCAGTGCCGGGACTATGGTCGGGACCCAGTACTTC. Translation: CASSAGTMVGTQYF.

The CDR3 DNA reads as TGCAGCGTCGCCGATAAGACCGGGACGGCTAAAGAGACCCAGTACTTC. It codes for CSVADKTGTAKETQYF. This chain joins TRBV29-1 and TRBJ2-5; tentatively, D is TRBD1 or TRBD2 (5 bases each). Germline assignment: CDR1 SQVTM and CDR2 ANQGSEA. The length of the CDR3 is 16 residues. V was trimmed by 6 bases and J by 3 bases, leaving 23 bases between them.

The table lists this clonotype with a few counts. A read error may explain this, as a much larger clone is one base away. The DNA for the CDR3 is TGTGCCAGCAGGGCCGCGGGGGGCACAGATACGCAGTATTTT. It is translated as CASRAAGGTDTQYF. The rearrangement uses TRBV28 and TRBJ2-3, with 7 bases lining up with TRBD2. There are 14 residues in the CDR3. Germline CDR1 is MDHEN and CDR2 is SYDVKM. J was trimmed by 1 base and V by 6 bases; bases with no gene match: 4.

The rearrangement uses TRBV24-1 and TRBJ2-5; the D gene is possibly TRBD1 (6 bases). The CDR3 loop spans 14 amino acids. V was trimmed by 5 bases and J by 5 bases, leaving 14 bases between them. Germline V CDR1 and CDR2: KGHDR, SFDVKD. CDR3 bases: TGTGCCACCAGTGTAACAGGGATTTCGGAGACCCAGTACTTC. It codes for CATSVTGISETQYF.

This clonotype was seen only once. The gene calls are TRBV7-9 and TRBJ2-1; 15 bases map to TRBD2. The CDR3 totals 13 residues. The V and J ends lost 8 bases and 8 bases, in that order; junction bases with no gene match: 1. Germline CDR1 and CDR2: SEHNR and FQNEAQ (reference sequence). For the CDR3, the DNA is TGTGCCAGCGGGACTAGCGGGGGGCATGAGCAGTTCTTC. Encoded protein: CASGTSGGHEQFF.

This clonotype has only a few counts. The rearrangement joins TRBV5-1 to TRBJ2-1; 10 nucleotides align to TRBD1. The germline V gene has CDR1 SGHRS and CDR2 YFSETQ. This CDR3 contains 15 residues. V was pared by 3 bases and J by 10 bases, with 10 bases of the junction left unmatched. Written as DNA, the CDR3 is TGCGCCAGCAGCTCCGGGACAGGGGTTATCGGGGAGCAGTTCTTC. Translation gives CASSSGTGVIGEQFF.

This chain connects TRBV7-8 to TRBJ2-1; D may match TRBD1 or TRBD2 (5 bases each). The V end lost 4 bases, the J end lost 9 bases, and 13 bases lay between the germline ends. This CDR3 contains 13 residues. Germline V gene lookup returns CDR1 SGHVS and CDR2 FQNEAQ. Here the CDR3 reads CASSSGTVGEQFF. CDR3 sequence (DNA): TGTGCCAGCAGCTCCGGGACCGTCGGTGAGCAGTTCTTC.

The J gene is TRBJ2-5, the V gene TRBV24-1; TRBD2 agrees at 10 bases. With V trimmed by 4 bases and J by 1 base, 8 bases remained unmatched. The CDR3 is 17 amino acids. Germline CDR1 reads KGHDR; CDR2 reads SFDVKD. CDR3: CATSERASGGSQETQYF. The CDR3 region has the DNA TGTGCCACCAGTGAGAGAGCTAGCGGGGGTAGCCAAGAGACCCAGTACTTC.

This clonotype appeared once. Compared with germline, one end of the junction differs, possibly owing to a read error. The chain couples TRBV20-1 to TRBJ1-2, with 7 bases fitting TRBD1. Germline V CDR1 and CDR2: DFQATT, SNEGSKA (reference sequence). The CDR3 loop spans 14 amino acids. The CDR3 DNA sequence: TGCAGTGCCACTCGGGACAGCGGGAGCTATAGCTACACCTTC. Residues: CSATRDSGSYSYTF.

As DNA, the CDR3 is TGTGCCAGCAGTTCCGCCGGACAGGGGAGCTACACCTTC. Amino acid sequence: CASSSAGQGSYTF. The rearrangement uses TRBV12-3 or TRBV12-4 and TRBJ1-2; 9 bases are a match to TRBD1. Trimming at V came to 4 bases and at J to 9 bases, leaving 6 bases not matched to a gene. This CDR3 region has 13 residues.